This is a list of T cell receptor beta chains from one sample in a study of regulatory T cells in long-lasting Graves disease. In TCRdb, the multiplex PCR reads were re-called with MiXCR into one record per CDR3 protein. The sample lists 650,000 to 700,000 distinct CDR3 sequences; approximately 29% were seen once. The specimen comprised peripheral blood mononuclear cells (PBMCs), sampled when the disease was refractory, from a patient treated with antithyroid drugs. These receptors all stem from a female donor with Graves disease. Each CDR3 is given with its conserved first and last residue. The D gene is left open where the match is weak. Size is stated for part of the rows, as once, few or many counts, or as a class when the clone is expanded.

clone_size j_call d_call v_call cdr3_aa cdr3_nt
NA TRBJ2-5 TRBD2 TRBV7-9 CASSPVSGANQETQYF TGTGCCAGCAGCCCCGTTAGCGGGGCCAACCAAGAGACCCAGTACTTC
NA TRBJ1-1 NA TRBV6-2/TRBV6-3 CASKPTGREAFF TGTGCCAGCAAACCAACGGGGCGGGAAGCTTTCTTT
NA TRBJ1-5 NA TRBV15 CATSREVGNQPQHF TGTGCCACCAGCAGAGAGGTAGGGAATCAGCCCCAGCATTTT
NA TRBJ2-7 NA TRBV5-1 CASSLVQDSPYEQYF TGCGCCAGCAGCTTGGTTCAGGATTCACCTTACGAGCAGTACTTC
NA TRBJ2-7 NA TRBV6-1 CASSEGGRLYEQYF TGTGCCAGCAGTGAAGGGGGGCGCCTCTACGAGCAGTACTTC
NA TRBJ2-7 NA TRBV12-3/TRBV12-4 CASTWGYSYEQYF TGTGCCAGCACATGGGGCTACAGCTACGAGCAGTACTTC
NA TRBJ2-2 NA TRBV27 CASSEDWRSDTGELFF TGTGCCAGCAGTGAGGACTGGCGGAGTGACACCGGGGAGCTGTTTTTT
NA TRBJ1-4 TRBD1 TRBV6-1 CASSRRQGLNGIYEKLFF TGTGCCAGCAGTCGTCGACAGGGGTTGAACGGAATTTATGAAAAACTGTTTTTT
NA TRBJ1-5 NA TRBV15 CATSFDGLSNQPQHF TGTGCCACCAGTTTCGATGGGCTTAGCAATCAGCCCCAGCATTTT
few TRBJ1-5 NA TRBV15 CATTRPGARQPQHF TGTGCCACCACCCGTCCGGGGGCGAGGCAGCCCCAGCATTTT
few TRBJ1-6 NA TRBV27 CASSRMGSYNSPLHF TGTGCCAGCAGTCGAATGGGCTCCTATAATTCACCCCTCCACTTT
NA TRBJ2-5 NA TRBV15 CATSGQSKETQYF TGTGCCACCTCTGGACAGTCGAAAGAGACCCAGTACTTC
NA TRBJ1-2 NA TRBV5-6 CASSLNGGSYGYTF TGTGCCAGCAGCTTGAATGGCGGCAGCTATGGCTACACCTTC
NA TRBJ2-7 TRBD1 TRBV7-7 CASSLSPPDRVSYEQYF TGTGCCAGCAGCTTAAGCCCTCCGGACAGGGTGAGTTACGAGCAGTACTTC
NA TRBJ1-4 NA TRBV5-1 CASSLFYLGLANEKLFF TGCGCCAGCAGCTTGTTCTATTTGGGGCTGGCTAATGAAAAACTGTTTTTT
NA TRBJ1-1 NA TRBV6-1 CASSEAPPQGTGTEAFF TGTGCCAGCAGTGAGGCCCCTCCCCAGGGCACTGGGACTGAAGCTTTCTTT
NA TRBJ1-1 NA TRBV13 CASSPDGRVGDTEALF TGTGCCAGCAGCCCAGATGGGCGCGTAGGGGACACTGAAGCTCTCTTT
NA TRBJ1-3 NA TRBV10-3 CAISGNSGNTIYF TGTGCCATCAGTGGGAACTCAGGAAACACCATATATTTT
few TRBJ1-6 TRBD1 TRBV5-1 CASSSGQGTPLHF TGCGCCAGCAGCTCTGGACAGGGGACACCCCTCCACTTT
NA TRBJ2-1 NA TRBV11-2 CASSKYGLSDNEQFF TGTGCCAGCAGCAAATATGGCCTCTCCGACAATGAGCAGTTCTTC
once TRBJ2-7 NA TRBV7-9 CASIPVSYEQYF TGTGCCAGCATTCCAGTCTCCTACGAGCAGTACTTC
many TRBJ2-7 NA TRBV11-2 CASSFGRAGYEQYF TGTGCCAGCAGCTTTGGGCGAGCAGGCTACGAGCAGTACTTC
many TRBJ2-5 NA TRBV3-1 CASSQTPGGQETQYF TGTGCCAGCAGCCAGACCCCCGGGGGCCAAGAGACCCAGTACTTC
many TRBJ2-5 NA TRBV2 CASSEEWVGRETQYF TGTGCCAGCAGTGAAGAGTGGGTCGGTCGAGAGACCCAGTACTTC
NA TRBJ1-6 NA TRBV19 CASSTGIGEISYNSPLHF TGTGCCAGTAGTACCGGGATAGGGGAGATCTCCTATAATTCACCCCTCCACTTT
few TRBJ2-1 TRBD2 TRBV11-2 CASSLETSGRRGNEQFF TGTGCCAGCAGCTTAGAGACTAGCGGGAGGAGGGGCAATGAGCAGTTCTTC
few TRBJ1-1 NA TRBV28 CASIPTRMNTEAFF TGTGCCAGCATCCCCACCCGCATGAACACTGAAGCTTTCTTT
NA TRBJ1-5 NA TRBV19 CAAPRQPNQPQHF TGTGCCGCACCGCGACAACCCAATCAGCCCCAGCATTTT
NA TRBJ1-1 TRBD1 TRBV19 CASSMTGGVEAFF TGTGCCAGTAGTATGACAGGGGGAGTCGAAGCTTTCTTT
NA TRBJ1-4 NA TRBV7-9 CASSSQGTGEKLFF TGTGCCAGCAGCTCTCAGGGTACAGGTGAAAAACTGTTTTTT
NA TRBJ2-1 TRBD2 TRBV20-1 CSANLAAVYNEQLF TGCAGTGCAAATCTAGCGGCTGTCTACAATGAGCAGCTCTTC
NA TRBJ1-2 NA TRBV4-1 CASSPPQGNYGYTF TGCGCCAGCAGCCCCCCCCAGGGGAACTATGGCTACACCTTC
few TRBJ1-2 TRBD1 TRBV20-1 CSARRTGEGYGYTF TGCAGTGCTAGAAGGACAGGGGAAGGCTATGGCTACACCTTC
few TRBJ2-7 TRBD1 TRBV29-1 CSINTGDGSYEQYF TGCAGCATAAACACAGGGGACGGCTCCTACGAGCAGTACTTC
NA TRBJ2-2 NA TRBV15 CATSREVVGELFF TGTGCCACCAGCAGAGAGGTTGTCGGGGAGCTGTTTTTT
many TRBJ1-2 NA TRBV20-1 CSASIGTTYGYTF TGCAGTGCTTCAATCGGGACCACCTATGGCTACACCTTC
NA TRBJ1-2 NA TRBV18 CASSPEGLIATGYTF TGTGCCAGCTCACCGGAGGGTCTGATTGCTACTGGCTACACCTTC
NA TRBJ2-5 NA TRBV7-9 CASSPPAASTGRQETQYF TGTGCCAGCAGCCCGCCCGCGGCCTCGACAGGTCGACAAGAGACCCAGTACTTC
NA TRBJ1-3 NA TRBV19 CASRTGGPGNTIYF TGTGCCAGTAGGACCGGAGGGCCTGGAAACACCATATATTTT
many TRBJ1-1 NA TRBV5-1 CASSLVGANTEAFF TGTGCCAGCAGCTTGGTGGGAGCGAACACTGAAGCTTTCTTT
many TRBJ1-1 TRBD1 TRBV12-3/TRBV12-4 CASSDRDRGHPTEAFF TGTGCCAGCAGCGACCGGGACAGGGGGCACCCCACTGAAGCTTTCTTT
NA TRBJ2-2 TRBD2 TRBV6-2/TRBV6-3 CASSRGLAGGRTGELFF TGTGCCAGCAGTCGCGGACTAGCGGGAGGACGCACCGGGGAGCTGTTTTTT
few TRBJ2-5 TRBD2 TRBV27 CASSISGRYQETQYF TGTGCCAGCAGTATCAGCGGGAGGTACCAAGAGACCCAGTACTTC
NA TRBJ1-4 TRBD1 TRBV12-3/TRBV12-4 CASSSDRGWNEKLFF TGTGCCAGCAGTTCCGACAGGGGGTGGAATGAAAAACTGTTTTTT
many TRBJ2-7 TRBD2 TRBV2 CASSELGLAGIYEQYF TGTGCCAGCAGTGAACTCGGGCTAGCGGGGATTTACGAGCAGTACTTC
once TRBJ1-2 TRBD1 TRBV29-1 CSAWDRVLNGYTF TGCAGCGCCTGGGACAGGGTGCTTAATGGCTACACCTTC
NA TRBJ1-1 NA TRBV3-1 CASSQPTGRVGAFF TGTGCCAGCAGCCAACCTACGGGCAGGGTGGGAGCTTTCTTT
few TRBJ2-5 TRBD1 TRBV15 CATSRDRGIGTVQETQYF TGTGCCACCAGCAGAGATAGGGGGATTGGGACAGTCCAAGAGACCCAGTACTTC
NA TRBJ2-7 TRBD2 TRBV11-1 CASSRGLAGEYAYEQYF TGTGCCAGCAGCCGAGGACTAGCGGGAGAGTACGCCTACGAGCAGTACTTC
NA TRBJ1-1 NA TRBV29-1 CSVAPGMNTEAFF TGCAGCGTTGCCCCGGGAATGAACACTGAAGCTTTCTTT
many TRBJ2-7 TRBD1 TRBV6-5 CASSYDRGSYEQYF TGTGCCAGCAGTTACGACAGGGGCTCCTACGAGCAGTACTTC
NA TRBJ1-3 NA TRBV6-1 CASSYAPGGNTIYF TGTGCCAGCAGTTACGCCCCCGGGGGAAACACCATATATTTT
NA TRBJ2-7 TRBD1 TRBV6-2/TRBV6-3 CASRGQGVYEQYF TGTGCCAGCAGGGGACAGGGGGTATACGAGCAGTACTTC
NA TRBJ1-1 NA TRBV29-1 CSVGAGQSTEAFF TGCAGCGTTGGGGCCGGACAGTCTACTGAAGCTTTCTTT
once TRBJ2-5 NA TRBV5-1 CASSSTWGRTQYF TGCGCCAGCAGCTCCACCTGGGGACGGACCCAGTACTTC
few TRBJ2-2 TRBD2 TRBV11-2 CASSPFGSGGTGELFF TGTGCCAGCAGCCCCTTCGGTAGCGGGGGCACCGGGGAGCTGTTTTTT
NA TRBJ2-7 TRBD2 TRBV5-1 CASSRTSGETYEQYF TGCGCCAGCAGCAGGACTAGCGGGGAAACCTACGAGCAGTACTTC
many TRBJ1-2 TRBD1 TRBV6-1 CASRTGSGGYTF TGTGCCAGCAGGACAGGGTCAGGGGGCTACACCTTC
few TRBJ2-2 NA TRBV11-3 CASSGSPNTGELFF TGTGCCAGCAGCGGTTCCCCGAACACCGGGGAGCTGTTTTTT